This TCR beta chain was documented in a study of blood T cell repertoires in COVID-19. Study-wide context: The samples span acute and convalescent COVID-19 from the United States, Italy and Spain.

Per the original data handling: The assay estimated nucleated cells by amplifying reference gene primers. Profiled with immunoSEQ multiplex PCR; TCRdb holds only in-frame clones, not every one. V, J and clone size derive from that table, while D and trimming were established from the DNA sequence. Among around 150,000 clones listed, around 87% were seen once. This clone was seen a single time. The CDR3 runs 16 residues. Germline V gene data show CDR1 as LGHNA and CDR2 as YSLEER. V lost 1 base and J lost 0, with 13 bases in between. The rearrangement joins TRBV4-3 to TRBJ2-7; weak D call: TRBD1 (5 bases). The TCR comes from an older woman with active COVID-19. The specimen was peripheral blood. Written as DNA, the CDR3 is TGCGCCAGCAGCCAAGCATTTCCCCAGGGCTCCTACGAGCAGTACTTC. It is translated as CASSQAFPQGSYEQYF.